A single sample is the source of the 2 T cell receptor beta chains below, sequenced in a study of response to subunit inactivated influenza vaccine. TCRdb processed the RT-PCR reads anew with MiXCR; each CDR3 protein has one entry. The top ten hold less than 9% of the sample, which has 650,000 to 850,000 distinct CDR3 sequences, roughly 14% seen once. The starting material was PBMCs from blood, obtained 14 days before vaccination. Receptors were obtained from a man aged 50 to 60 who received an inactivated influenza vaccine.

The DNA of the CDR3 is TGTGCCAGCAGCCTTTTAACTGAGGAGGGCTCCTACAATGAGCAGTTCTTC. It yields the protein CASSLLTEEGSYNEQFF. V and J are TRBV28 and TRBJ2-1, with a tentative D call TRBD2 (6 bases). V was cut by 6 bases and J by 0 bases, with 18 bases left in between. From germline, CDR1 is MDHEN and CDR2 SYDVKM. CDR3 length: 17 residues. Full variable domain (rest looked up from reference TRBV28 and TRBJ2-1): DVKVTQSSRYLVKRTGEKVFLECVQDMDHENMFWYRQDPGLGLRLIYFSYDVKMKEKGDIPEGYSVSREKKERFSLILESASTNQTSMYLCASSLLTEEGSYNEQFFGPGTRLTVL.

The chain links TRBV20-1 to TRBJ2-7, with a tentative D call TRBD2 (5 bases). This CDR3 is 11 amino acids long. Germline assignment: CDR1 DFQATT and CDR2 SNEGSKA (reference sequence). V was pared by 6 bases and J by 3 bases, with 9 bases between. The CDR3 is CSAQDFYEQYF. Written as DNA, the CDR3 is TGCAGTGCCCAGGACTTCTACGAGCAGTACTTC.